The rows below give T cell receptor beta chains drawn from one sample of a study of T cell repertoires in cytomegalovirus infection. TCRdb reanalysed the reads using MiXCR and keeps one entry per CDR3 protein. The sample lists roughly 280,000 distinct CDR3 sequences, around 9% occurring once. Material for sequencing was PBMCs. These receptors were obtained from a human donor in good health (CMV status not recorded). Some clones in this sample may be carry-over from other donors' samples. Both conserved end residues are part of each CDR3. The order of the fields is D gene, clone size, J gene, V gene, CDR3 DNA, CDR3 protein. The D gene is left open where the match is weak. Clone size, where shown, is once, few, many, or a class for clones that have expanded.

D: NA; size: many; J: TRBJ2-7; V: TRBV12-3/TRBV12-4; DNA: TGTGCCAGCCGGGACGTTGACGAGCAGTACTTC; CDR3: CASRDVDEQYF
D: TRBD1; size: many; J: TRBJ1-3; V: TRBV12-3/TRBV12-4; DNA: TGTGCCAGCAGGTTGACAGGGACTGGAAACACCATATATTTT; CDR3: CASRLTGTGNTIYF
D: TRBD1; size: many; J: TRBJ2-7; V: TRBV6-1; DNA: TGTGCCAGCAGTCGAAGACAGGGAAGGAGCTCCTACGAGCAGTACTTC; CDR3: CASSRRQGRSSYEQYF
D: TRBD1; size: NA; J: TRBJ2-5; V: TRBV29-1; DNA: TGCAGCGTTGAAGGGAACCTTCCGGGACAGGGCTTAGAGACCCAGTACTTC; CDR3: CSVEGNLPGQGLETQYF
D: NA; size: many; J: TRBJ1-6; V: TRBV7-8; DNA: TGTGCCAGCAGCTTAGACCCGCCGGGCCGGGGCAATTCACCCCTCCACTTT; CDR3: CASSLDPPGRGNSPLHF
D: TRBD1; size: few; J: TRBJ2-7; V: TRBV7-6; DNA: TGTGCCAGCAGCCTTGCACCGCCCGGACAGGGATTTCGCTACGAGCAGTACTTC; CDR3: CASSLAPPGQGFRYEQYF
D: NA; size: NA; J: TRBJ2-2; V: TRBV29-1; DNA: TGCAGCGTTGGAAACAGGGTTAGCACCGGGGAGCTGTTTTTT; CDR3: CSVGNRVSTGELFF
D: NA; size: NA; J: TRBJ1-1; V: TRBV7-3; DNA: TGTGCCAGCAGCTTAACACCTGAGAACACTGAAGCTTTCTTT; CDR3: CASSLTPENTEAFF
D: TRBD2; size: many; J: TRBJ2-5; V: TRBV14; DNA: TGTGCCAGCAGCGGCGGACTAGCGGGGGGGCCCGAGACCCAGTACTTC; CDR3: CASSGGLAGGPETQYF
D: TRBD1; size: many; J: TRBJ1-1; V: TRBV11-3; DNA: TGTGCCAGCACCCAGGGGGCCCGCAAGGTGAACACTGAAGCTTTCTTT; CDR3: CASTQGARKVNTEAFF
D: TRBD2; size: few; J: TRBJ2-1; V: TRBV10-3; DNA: TGTGCCATCAGTGGGCCCGGGGGGTACAATGAGCAGTTCTTC; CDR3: CAISGPGGYNEQFF
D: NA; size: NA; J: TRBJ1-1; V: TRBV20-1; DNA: TGCAGTGCTAGACCGGGTGGAACTGAAGCTTTCTTT; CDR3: CSARPGGTEAFF
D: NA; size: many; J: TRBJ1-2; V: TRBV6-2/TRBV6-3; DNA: TGTGTCAGCTCCGGCAGGGACGGTGGCTACACCTTC; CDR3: CVSSGRDGGYTF
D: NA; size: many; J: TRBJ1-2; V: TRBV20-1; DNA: TGCAGTGCTAGAGATAATCACAGACAAAGTTATGGCTACACCTTC; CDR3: CSARDNHRQSYGYTF
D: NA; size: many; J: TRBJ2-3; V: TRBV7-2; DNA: TGTGCCAGCAGTGTAGTGAATACGCAGTATTTT; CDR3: CASSVVNTQYF
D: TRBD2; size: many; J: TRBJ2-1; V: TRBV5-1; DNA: TGCGCCAGCAGCTGGGACGGGAGGGCCGAGGCTGAGCAGTTCTTC; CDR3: CASSWDGRAEAEQFF
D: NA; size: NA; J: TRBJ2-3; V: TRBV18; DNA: TGTGCCAGCTCACCACTAGCAGATACGCAGTATTTT; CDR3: CASSPLADTQYF
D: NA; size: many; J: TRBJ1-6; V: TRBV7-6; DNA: TGTGCCAGCAGCTCCCATCCTGGGGACGGTTCACCCCTCCACTTT; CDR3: CASSSHPGDGSPLHF
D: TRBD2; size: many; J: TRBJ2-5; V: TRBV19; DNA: TGTGCCAGTAGGAACCGAGTCCTAGCGGGGGAACAAGAGACCCAGTACTTC; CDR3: CASRNRVLAGEQETQYF
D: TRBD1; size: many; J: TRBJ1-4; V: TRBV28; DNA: TGTGCCAGCGGGGCACAGGGGGCCGACGAAAAACTGTTTTTT; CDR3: CASGAQGADEKLFF
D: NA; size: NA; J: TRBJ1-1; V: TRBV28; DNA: TGTGCCAGCAGTCTTAATTGGGGCACTGAAGCTTTCTTT; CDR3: CASSLNWGTEAFF
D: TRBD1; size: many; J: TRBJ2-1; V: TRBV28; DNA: TGTGCCAGCAGTCTCCAGACAGGGGGCGAGCAGTTCTTC; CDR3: CASSLQTGGEQFF
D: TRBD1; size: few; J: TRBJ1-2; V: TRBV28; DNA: TGTGCCAGCAGCTCCGGGACAGGGTTAAGGTACACCTTC; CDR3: CASSSGTGLRYTF
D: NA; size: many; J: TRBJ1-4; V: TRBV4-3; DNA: TGCGCCAGCAGCCAAGCGAACCAGGGGTGGCCTAATGAAAAACTGTTTTTT; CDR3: CASSQANQGWPNEKLFF
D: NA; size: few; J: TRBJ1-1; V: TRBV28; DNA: TGTGCCAGCAGTATACTCCAACGGGGCAGAGCGAACACTGAAGCTTTCTTT; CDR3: CASSILQRGRANTEAFF
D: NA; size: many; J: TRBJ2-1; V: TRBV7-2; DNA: TGTGCCAGCAGCTTAGTAACGGGGTCCAGGGAGCATGAGCAGTTCTTC; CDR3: CASSLVTGSREHEQFF
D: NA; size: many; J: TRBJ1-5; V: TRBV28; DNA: TGTGCCAGCAGCCCAAGCGAAGGGACGGGCAATCAGCCCCAGCATTTT; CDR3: CASSPSEGTGNQPQHF
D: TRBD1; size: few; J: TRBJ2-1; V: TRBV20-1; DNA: TGCAGTGCTAGAGAGATACAGGGGGCGGGTGGGCAGTTCTTC; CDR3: CSAREIQGAGGQFF
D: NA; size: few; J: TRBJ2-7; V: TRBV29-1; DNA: TGCAGCGTTGGGTTTCTGGAGGAGCAGTACTTC; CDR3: CSVGFLEEQYF
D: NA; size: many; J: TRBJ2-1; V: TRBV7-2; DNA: TGTGCCAGCAGCTCGACCCAACAGGGGGGGAAAGGGGATGAGCAGTTCTTC; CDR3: CASSSTQQGGKGDEQFF
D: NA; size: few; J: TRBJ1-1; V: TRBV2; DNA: TGTGCCAGCAGTGATCAGGTTTTCGGCACTGAAGCTTTCTTT; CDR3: CASSDQVFGTEAFF
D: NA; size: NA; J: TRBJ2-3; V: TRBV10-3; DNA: TGTGCCATCAGTGAGTCGGCTAGCGGCACAGATACGCAGTATTTT; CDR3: CAISESASGTDTQYF
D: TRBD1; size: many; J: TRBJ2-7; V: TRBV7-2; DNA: TGTGCCAGCAGCCAACGGGACAGGTCCTACGAGCAGTACTTC; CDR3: CASSQRDRSYEQYF
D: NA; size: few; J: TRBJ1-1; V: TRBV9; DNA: TGTGCCAGCAGCGTCGACAGGACCCACGATGAAGCTTTCTTT; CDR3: CASSVDRTHDEAFF
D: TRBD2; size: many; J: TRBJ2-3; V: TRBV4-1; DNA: TGCGCCAGCAGCCAACCTAGCGGGAGCACAGATACGCAGTATTTT; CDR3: CASSQPSGSTDTQYF
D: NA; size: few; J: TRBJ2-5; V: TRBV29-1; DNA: TGCAGCGTTGTACCAACTGTAGGCAGCACCCAGTACTTC; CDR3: CSVVPTVGSTQYF
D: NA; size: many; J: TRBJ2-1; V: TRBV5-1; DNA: TGCGCCAGCAGCTCCCCGGAGGGGAGACGAACCTACAATGAGCAGTTCTTC; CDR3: CASSSPEGRRTYNEQFF
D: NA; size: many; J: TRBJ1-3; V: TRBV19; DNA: TGTGCCAGTAGTGCCCGGGGGGGCGGTGGAAACACCATATATTTT; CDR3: CASSARGGGGNTIYF
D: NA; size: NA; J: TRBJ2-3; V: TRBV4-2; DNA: TGTGCCAGCAGCCAAGACGTCGCTAGCGGCACAGATACGCAGTATTTT; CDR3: CASSQDVASGTDTQYF
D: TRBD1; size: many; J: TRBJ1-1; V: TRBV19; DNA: TGTGCCAGTAGTCCCTCGGACAGGGGGCTTACTGAAGCTTTCTTT; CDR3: CASSPSDRGLTEAFF
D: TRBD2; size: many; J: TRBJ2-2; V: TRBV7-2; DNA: TGTGCCAGCAGCCCCAGACTAGCTATGACCGGGGAGCTGTTTTTT; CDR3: CASSPRLAMTGELFF
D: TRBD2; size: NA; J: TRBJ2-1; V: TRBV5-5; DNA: TGTGCCAGCAGCTCGGACGGGACTAGCGTTGACTCCTACAATGAGCAGTTCTTC; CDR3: CASSSDGTSVDSYNEQFF
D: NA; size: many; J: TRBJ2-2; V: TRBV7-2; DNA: TGTGCCAGCAGGGCGGACACCGGGGAGCTGTTTTTT; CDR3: CASRADTGELFF
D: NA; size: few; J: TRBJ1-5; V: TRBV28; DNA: TGTGCCAGCACCACGGACCGAAACAGACCCCAGCATTTT; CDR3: CASTTDRNRPQHF
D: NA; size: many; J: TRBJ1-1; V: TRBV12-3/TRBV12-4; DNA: TGTGCCACTCAGGACAGATTCAAGAACACTGAAGCTTTCTTT; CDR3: CATQDRFKNTEAFF
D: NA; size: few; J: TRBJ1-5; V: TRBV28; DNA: TGTGCCAGCTCCGGACAGCAGCCCCAGCATTTT; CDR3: CASSGQQPQHF
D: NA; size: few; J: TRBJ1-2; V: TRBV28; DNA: TGTGCCAGCCACCCCGGGGGGTCTAACTATGGCTACACCTTC; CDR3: CASHPGGSNYGYTF
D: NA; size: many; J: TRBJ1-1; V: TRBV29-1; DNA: TGCAGCGCCGCCCCAGGGGACACTGAAGCTTTCTTT; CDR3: CSAAPGDTEAFF